The sequence of this TCR beta chain was determined in a study of blood T cell repertoires in COVID-19. Background on the study: Specimens from acute and convalescent COVID-19 originated in the United States, Italy and Spain.

Trimming took 5 bases from V and 3 from J, leaving 13 bases between them. Germline V gene lookup returns CDR1 MNHEY and CDR2 SMNVEV (reference sequence). The CDR3 loop spans 14 amino acids. Those enrolled, adults aged 18 to 89 years, came from roughly 22 US areas. Participants were placed into cohorts based on the clinical history they reported. Method: immunoSEQ multiplex PCR; TCRdb's copy keeps in-frame clones and lacks some. Seen here are approximately 270,000 clones, around 86% observed once, and the top ten hold more than 1.5%. This clonotype originated in a man in his forties or fifties who had recovered from COVID-19. The sample taken for sequencing was PBMCs or T cells enriched from blood (not recorded which). J is TRBJ1-1 and V is TRBV27; the D gene is possibly TRBD1 (5 bases). The CDR3: CASSHPDTYTEAFF. DNA of the CDR3: TGTGCCAGCAGTCACCCGGACACTTACACTGAAGCTTTCTTT.